A selection of T cell receptor beta chains follows, all from one sample in a study of blood T cell repertoires in COVID-19. TCRdb's table, derived via immunoSEQ multiplex PCR, lists solely in-frame clones and lacks some. This table holds hundreds of thousands of clones, 89% found once. Sample: peripheral blood. The source is a woman in her 30s with COVID-19, enrolled during active disease. The CDR3 runs from the conserved cysteine through the conserved F or W. D genes are given only for firm matches. Where a row states a size, it is once, few, many or the class of an expanded clone; other rows omit it.

v_call: TRBV18; clone_size: -; d_call: TRBD1; j_call: TRBJ2-1; cdr3_nt: TGTGCCAGCTCACATGGGACAGGGCGGTACAATGAGCAGTTCTTC; cdr3_aa: CASSHGTGRYNEQFF
v_call: TRBV6-5; clone_size: once; d_call: TRBD2; j_call: TRBJ2-3; cdr3_nt: TGTGCCAGCAGATTGCTAGCGGGGGGGACAGATACGCAGTATTTT; cdr3_aa: CASRLLAGGTDTQYF
v_call: TRBV19; clone_size: -; d_call: -; j_call: TRBJ1-2; cdr3_nt: TGTGCCAGTAGTATCAGGGGCCAACCTCGTGGCTACACCTTC; cdr3_aa: CASSIRGQPRGYTF
v_call: TRBV11-2; clone_size: -; d_call: -; j_call: TRBJ2-3; cdr3_nt: TGTGCCAGCAGCTTAGATGACTATACTAGCACAGATACGCAGTATTTT; cdr3_aa: CASSLDDYTSTDTQYF
v_call: TRBV2; clone_size: -; d_call: -; j_call: TRBJ2-3; cdr3_nt: TGTGCCAGCAGTGGGGGGGGCGATACGCAGTATTTT; cdr3_aa: CASSGGGDTQYF
v_call: TRBV19; clone_size: -; d_call: TRBD1; j_call: TRBJ2-3; cdr3_nt: TGTGCCAGTAGTACCCGGGACAGGGCCACACCAGATACGCAGTATTTT; cdr3_aa: CASSTRDRATPDTQYF
v_call: TRBV5-1; clone_size: -; d_call: -; j_call: TRBJ2-2; cdr3_nt: TGCGCCAGCAGCTGGACAGGAGGGACGAACACCGGGGAGCTGTTTTTT; cdr3_aa: CASSWTGGTNTGELFF
v_call: TRBV27; clone_size: -; d_call: TRBD1; j_call: TRBJ1-3; cdr3_nt: TGTGCCAGCAGGAGACAGGGGACAAGCTCTGGAAACACCATATATTTT; cdr3_aa: CASRRQGTSSGNTIYF
v_call: TRBV6-5; clone_size: -; d_call: -; j_call: TRBJ2-6; cdr3_nt: TGTGCCAGCAGTTCGCCGGGGACCAACGTCCTGACTTTC; cdr3_aa: CASSSPGTNVLTF
v_call: TRBV6-5; clone_size: -; d_call: TRBD2; j_call: TRBJ2-1; cdr3_nt: TGTGCCAGCAGACTTACTAGCGGGAGTTACAATGAGCAGTTCTTC; cdr3_aa: CASRLTSGSYNEQFF
v_call: TRBV11-2; clone_size: once; d_call: -; j_call: TRBJ2-5; cdr3_nt: TGTGCCAGCAGCTGGGAGGACAGGAGGGGCCAAGAGACCCAGTACTTC; cdr3_aa: CASSWEDRRGQETQYF
v_call: TRBV5-1; clone_size: -; d_call: -; j_call: TRBJ1-1; cdr3_nt: TGCGCCAGCAGCTTGGTCCGGGGTGGAGACACTGAAGCTTTCTTT; cdr3_aa: CASSLVRGGDTEAFF
v_call: TRBV2; clone_size: -; d_call: -; j_call: TRBJ1-6; cdr3_nt: TGTGCCAGCAGTGGGGGGAGGAATTCACCCCTCCACTTT; cdr3_aa: CASSGGRNSPLHF
v_call: TRBV5-1; clone_size: -; d_call: TRBD2; j_call: TRBJ2-1; cdr3_nt: TGCGCCAGCAGCTTGGAGCTAGCGGGGGGGCCGTGGGATGAGCAGTTCTTC; cdr3_aa: CASSLELAGGPWDEQFF
v_call: TRBV24-1; clone_size: few; d_call: -; j_call: TRBJ2-7; cdr3_nt: TGTGCCACCGAAAGCTTCGGCGGGGACGGCTCCTACGAGCAGTACTTC; cdr3_aa: CATESFGGDGSYEQYF
v_call: TRBV5-1; clone_size: -; d_call: TRBD2; j_call: TRBJ2-3; cdr3_nt: TGCGCCAGCAGCTCACTAGCGGACACAGATACGCAGTATTTT; cdr3_aa: CASSSLADTDTQYF
v_call: TRBV5-6; clone_size: -; d_call: -; j_call: TRBJ2-1; cdr3_nt: TGTGCCAGCAGCCAGGACAGCCCTGCCAATGAGCAGTTCTTC; cdr3_aa: CASSQDSPANEQFF
v_call: TRBV19; clone_size: -; d_call: -; j_call: TRBJ1-2; cdr3_nt: TGTGCCAGTAGTCCCCAGGGTTTTTATGGCTACACCTTC; cdr3_aa: CASSPQGFYGYTF
v_call: TRBV5-1; clone_size: -; d_call: TRBD1; j_call: TRBJ1-2; cdr3_nt: TGCGCCAGCAGCCCGTCGGGACAGGGGCGGATTATTAACTATGGCTACACCTTC; cdr3_aa: CASSPSGQGRIINYGYTF
v_call: TRBV28; clone_size: -; d_call: -; j_call: TRBJ2-3; cdr3_nt: TGTGCCAGCAGTACGGCGGGGGCAAGGGCAGATACGCAGTATTTT; cdr3_aa: CASSTAGARADTQYF
v_call: TRBV10-1; clone_size: -; d_call: TRBD1; j_call: TRBJ1-1; cdr3_nt: TGCGCCAGCAACCGGGACAGGGGGCCTGAAGAAGCTTTCTTT; cdr3_aa: CASNRDRGPEEAFF
v_call: TRBV19; clone_size: -; d_call: TRBD2; j_call: TRBJ2-3; cdr3_nt: TGTGCCAGCTCCGGACTAGCGGGAATAGATACGCAGTATTTT; cdr3_aa: CASSGLAGIDTQYF
v_call: TRBV7-9; clone_size: -; d_call: TRBD2; j_call: TRBJ2-1; cdr3_nt: TGTGCCAGCAGCTCTCCGGGACTAGCGGGAAAAAAAGGCTACAATGAGCAGTTCTTC; cdr3_aa: CASSSPGLAGKKGYNEQFF
v_call: TRBV21-1; clone_size: -; d_call: -; j_call: TRBJ2-2; cdr3_nt: TGTGCCAGCAGCAAAGGAGTAGGGACAGTCAACACCGGGGAGCTGTTTTTT; cdr3_aa: CASSKGVGTVNTGELFF
v_call: TRBV10-3; clone_size: -; d_call: TRBD1; j_call: TRBJ1-2; cdr3_nt: TGTGCCATCAGTGAGTCGGCAGGGGGCTATGGCTACACCTTC; cdr3_aa: CAISESAGGYGYTF
v_call: TRBV5-6; clone_size: -; d_call: -; j_call: TRBJ2-2; cdr3_nt: TGTGCCAGCAGCTTATCTGAGGCCGGGGAGCTGTTTTTT; cdr3_aa: CASSLSEAGELFF
v_call: TRBV30; clone_size: -; d_call: TRBD2; j_call: TRBJ2-1; cdr3_nt: TGTGCCTGGAGTTATCCGACTAGCACCGTTCTCAATGAGCAGTTCTTC; cdr3_aa: CAWSYPTSTVLNEQFF
v_call: TRBV6-6; clone_size: -; d_call: -; j_call: TRBJ2-2; cdr3_nt: TGTGCCAGCAGTTACGAGGGCCTGCGAAACACCGGGGAGCTGTTTTTT; cdr3_aa: CASSYEGLRNTGELFF
v_call: TRBV9; clone_size: -; d_call: TRBD2; j_call: TRBJ2-1; cdr3_nt: TGTGCCAGCAGCGTGGGGGGGACTAGCGGGAGTAACTACAATGAGCAGTTCTTC; cdr3_aa: CASSVGGTSGSNYNEQFF
v_call: TRBV4-3; clone_size: -; d_call: TRBD2; j_call: TRBJ2-1; cdr3_nt: TGCGCCAGCAGCCTCCACCGGGGGGGACTAGGAATAGGGGAGCAGTTCTTC; cdr3_aa: CASSLHRGGLGIGEQFF
v_call: TRBV19; clone_size: -; d_call: -; j_call: TRBJ1-2; cdr3_nt: TGTGCCGTCAGGCCGGGGGGAGATGGCTACACCTTC; cdr3_aa: CAVRPGGDGYTF
v_call: TRBV11-2; clone_size: -; d_call: TRBD2; j_call: TRBJ2-1; cdr3_nt: TGTGCCAGCAGCTTAGAAGGTAGCGGGGAGTTTAGTGAGCAGTTCTTC; cdr3_aa: CASSLEGSGEFSEQFF
v_call: TRBV28; clone_size: -; d_call: TRBD1; j_call: TRBJ1-4; cdr3_nt: TGTGCCAGCGGGTGGACAGGTCCCCTGTTTTTT; cdr3_aa: CASGWTGPLFF
v_call: TRBV19; clone_size: -; d_call: -; j_call: TRBJ1-5; cdr3_nt: TGTGCCAGTAGTTCCTTAAGCAATCAGCCCCAGCATTTT; cdr3_aa: CASSSLSNQPQHF
v_call: TRBV7-9; clone_size: -; d_call: -; j_call: TRBJ1-2; cdr3_nt: TGTGCCAGCAGCCCTATCAGGGGCAATGGCTACACCTTC; cdr3_aa: CASSPIRGNGYTF
v_call: TRBV9; clone_size: -; d_call: TRBD1; j_call: TRBJ1-1; cdr3_nt: TGTGCCAGCACACGACAGGGACGGAATCCGAACACTGAAGCTTTCTTT; cdr3_aa: CASTRQGRNPNTEAFF
v_call: TRBV15; clone_size: -; d_call: TRBD1; j_call: TRBJ1-2; cdr3_nt: TGTGCCACCAGCGGTCCGGGACAGGGGGCTAAGTACTCGGGCTACACCTTC; cdr3_aa: CATSGPGQGAKYSGYTF
v_call: TRBV11-3; clone_size: -; d_call: TRBD2; j_call: TRBJ2-1; cdr3_nt: TGTGCCAGCAGCTTAGGGGAGCGGGGTGAGCAGTTCTTC; cdr3_aa: CASSLGERGEQFF
v_call: TRBV11-2; clone_size: -; d_call: TRBD1; j_call: TRBJ1-4; cdr3_nt: TGTGCCAGCAGCATCACGACAGGGAGTAGGGAAAAACTGTTTTTT; cdr3_aa: CASSITTGSREKLFF
v_call: TRBV5-1; clone_size: once; d_call: -; j_call: TRBJ2-5; cdr3_nt: TGCGCCAGCACCCCGGGAGAGACCCAGTACTTC; cdr3_aa: CASTPGETQYF
v_call: TRBV19; clone_size: -; d_call: -; j_call: TRBJ1-6; cdr3_nt: TGTGCCAGTAGTATTCAGGGAAGCGCTCCTTCACCCCTCCACTTT; cdr3_aa: CASSIQGSAPSPLHF
v_call: TRBV5-6; clone_size: once; d_call: -; j_call: TRBJ1-6; cdr3_nt: TGTGCCAGCAGCCCGGACCGCGGGTATTCACCCCTCCACTTT; cdr3_aa: CASSPDRGYSPLHF
v_call: TRBV5-1; clone_size: -; d_call: TRBD2; j_call: TRBJ2-5; cdr3_nt: TGCGCCAGCAGCCCGGGGACTAGCGGAGAGACCCAGTACTTC; cdr3_aa: CASSPGTSGETQYF
v_call: TRBV24-1; clone_size: -; d_call: TRBD2; j_call: TRBJ2-3; cdr3_nt: TGTGCCACCAGTGATTTGCAACCTATGGCGGGGGGGCCGGAGGGCACAGATACGCAGTATTTT; cdr3_aa: CATSDLQPMAGGPEGTDTQYF
v_call: TRBV5-4; clone_size: -; d_call: TRBD1; j_call: TRBJ1-3; cdr3_nt: TGTGCCAGCAGCCTTGGGACAGGGGCTGGAAACACCATATATTTT; cdr3_aa: CASSLGTGAGNTIYF
v_call: TRBV11-2; clone_size: -; d_call: TRBD2; j_call: TRBJ2-3; cdr3_nt: TGTGCCAGCAACCCTATATGGGGGGGGGACACAGATACGCAGTATTTT; cdr3_aa: CASNPIWGGDTDTQYF
v_call: TRBV2; clone_size: -; d_call: TRBD1; j_call: TRBJ2-5; cdr3_nt: TGTGCCAGCAGTTACCTCGGGACAGGCGAGACCCAGTACTTC; cdr3_aa: CASSYLGTGETQYF
v_call: TRBV24-1; clone_size: -; d_call: TRBD1; j_call: TRBJ1-2; cdr3_nt: TGTGCCACCAGTGAGAGGGGGCGGAATGGCTACACCTTC; cdr3_aa: CATSERGRNGYTF
v_call: TRBV19; clone_size: -; d_call: -; j_call: TRBJ2-2; cdr3_nt: TGTGCCAGTAGTATAGGGGCCCGCACCGGGGAGCTGTTTTTT; cdr3_aa: CASSIGARTGELFF
v_call: TRBV19; clone_size: -; d_call: -; j_call: TRBJ2-1; cdr3_nt: TGTGCCAGTAGTGGGCAGGGAGGTCATGAGCAGTTCTTC; cdr3_aa: CASSGQGGHEQFF
v_call: TRBV7-7; clone_size: -; d_call: -; j_call: TRBJ2-7; cdr3_nt: TGTGCTAGCAGCTTAGATGACAGCTCCTACGAGCAGTACTTC; cdr3_aa: CASSLDDSSYEQYF